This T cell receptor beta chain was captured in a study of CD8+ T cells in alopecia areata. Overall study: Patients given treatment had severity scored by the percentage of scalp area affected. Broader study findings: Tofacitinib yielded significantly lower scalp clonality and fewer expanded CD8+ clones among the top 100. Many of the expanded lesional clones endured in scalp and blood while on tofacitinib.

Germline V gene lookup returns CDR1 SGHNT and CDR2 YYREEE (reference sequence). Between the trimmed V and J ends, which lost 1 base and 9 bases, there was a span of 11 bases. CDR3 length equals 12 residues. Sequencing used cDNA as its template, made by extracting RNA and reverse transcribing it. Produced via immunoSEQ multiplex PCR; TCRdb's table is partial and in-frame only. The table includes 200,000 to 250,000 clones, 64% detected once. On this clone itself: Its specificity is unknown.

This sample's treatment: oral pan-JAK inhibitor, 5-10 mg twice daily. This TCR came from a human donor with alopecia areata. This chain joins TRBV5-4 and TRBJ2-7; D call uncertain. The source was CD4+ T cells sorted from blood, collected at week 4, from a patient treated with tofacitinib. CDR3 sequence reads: CASSLLGNPQYF. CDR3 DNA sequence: TGTGCCAGCAGCTTGCTCGGTAACCCGCAGTACTTC.